The next 10 T cell receptor beta chains were all read from a single sample in a study of beta chain features in type 1 diabetes. Notes on the study in general: TCRB CDR3s were moderately but significantly shorter in Type 1 diabetes patients in all four CD4+ subsets.

These TCRs are of unknown antigen specificity. Expressed TCRB transcripts were sequenced after all isolated RNA was converted to cDNA. Method: immunoSEQ multiplex PCR; TCRdb's copy keeps in-frame clones and lacks some. The table has 150,000 to 200,000 clones, 63% seen once; the top ten hold approximately 0.089%. The sequencing input was naive CD4+ T cells from blood. The receptors shown here come from a man aged 25 to 40 with type 1 diabetes.

The chain uses TRBV7-2 and TRBJ2-7; unclear D gene. The V end lost 4 bases, the J end lost 1 base, and 8 bases lay between the germline ends. This CDR3 contains 13 residues. Germline CDR1 SGHTA, CDR2 FQGNSA. The CDR3 nucleotides read TGTGCCAGCAGCTCGACGTATTCCTACGAGCAGTACTTC. Translation: CASSSTYSYEQYF.

J is TRBJ2-1 and V is TRBV29-1; D gene uncertain. Trimming cost V 6 bases and J 0 bases, with 15 bases left between them. Germline values: CDR1 SQVTM, CDR2 ANQGSEA. The CDR3 extends over 15 amino acids. This CDR3 reads CSVPSPTTSYNEQFF. The CDR3 DNA is TGCAGCGTACCAAGCCCTACTACCTCCTACAATGAGCAGTTCTTC.

The genes are TRBV7-2 and TRBJ2-3; TRBD2 agrees at 7 bases. The CDR3 loop spans 14 amino acids. Germline loops: CDR1 SGHTA, CDR2 FQGNSA. The V and J ends lost 4 bases and 4 bases, in that order; junction bases with no gene match: 5. CDR3 sequence reads: CASSYLAVPDTQYF. The DNA of the CDR3 is TGTGCCAGCAGCTATCTAGCGGTTCCAGATACGCAGTATTTT.

V is TRBV5-1 and J is TRBJ2-3; D gene uncertain. Trimming removed 3 bases at V and 6 bases at J, with 5 bases between. This CDR3 comprises 11 residues. Looked up from germline, CDR1 is SGHRS and CDR2 is YFSETQ. CDR3 amino acids: CASSSRDTQYF. The CDR3 nucleotides are TGCGCCAGCAGCTCTAGGGATACGCAGTATTTT.

A word on this clone: Other DNA sequences in the sample encode the same CDR3. This chain connects TRBV18 to TRBJ2-7; 9 bases align to TRBD1. The V gene's germline CDR1 is KGHSH and CDR2 LQKENI. The V gene end was trimmed by 3 bases and the J gene end by 7 bases; junction bases not matched to a gene: 4. This CDR3 contains 13 residues. This CDR3 reads CASSPGQGREQYF. The CDR3 DNA reads as TGTGCCAGCTCACCTGGACAGGGGAGGGAGCAGTACTTC.

The chain uses TRBV7-2 and TRBJ2-5; 9 nucleotides line up with TRBD2. Germline-derived CDR1 and CDR2 are SGHTA and FQGNSA. The J segment lost 2 bases and the V segment lost 3 bases, leaving 1 base of the junction unmatched. The CDR3 consists of 14 residues. For the CDR3, the DNA is TGTGCCAGCAGCTTTAGCGGGGGACAAGAGACCCAGTACTTC. This sequence encodes CASSFSGGQETQYF.

The chain joins TRBV13 to TRBJ2-7; D perhaps matches TRBD1 (6 bases). With 5 bases removed from V and 1 base from J, the gap between germline ends came to 18 bases. CDR3 size: 16 residues. Germline V CDR1 and CDR2: PRHDT, FYEKMQ (reference sequence). In nucleotides, the CDR3 is TGTGCCAGCAGCCGCGAGAAGGACAGACTATCCTACGAGCAGTACTTC. This translates into CASSREKDRLSYEQYF.

This clone was observed a handful of times. V and J are TRBV25-1 and TRBJ1-1; 10 bases map to TRBD1. The CDR3 totals 13 residues. With V trimmed by 9 bases and J by 5 bases, 6 bases remained unmatched. From germline, CDR1 is MGHDK and CDR2 SYGVNS. CDR3 loop: CASTGTGETEAFF. CDR3 nucleotides: TGTGCCAGTACCGGGACAGGGGAGACTGAAGCTTTCTTT.

This chain connects TRBV30 to TRBJ2-2; 8 nucleotides line up with TRBD1. Germline V gene sequence: CDR1 GTSNPN, CDR2 SVGIG (reference sequence). This CDR3 has 16 amino acids. V shed 3 bases, J shed 0 bases, and the junction held 6 bases outside the gene matches. The CDR3 coding sequence is TGTGCCTGGAGCGACAGGGGCCTACCGAACACCGGGGAGCTGTTTTTT. This encodes CAWSDRGLPNTGELFF.

This chain joins TRBV30 and TRBJ2-2, with a tentative D call TRBD2 (5 bases). V was shortened by 8 bases and J by 1 base, with 14 bases between the two germline ends. The germline CDR1 and CDR2 sequences are GTSNPN and SVGIG (reference sequence). The CDR3 length is 14 residues. The CDR3 DNA reads as TGTGCCACTAGAGGCAGACAGAACACCGGGGAGCTGTTTTTT. Protein sequence: CATRGRQNTGELFF.